Detailed here is one T cell receptor (beta chain). Its antigen is unidentified. The source of the sample is a study of cytomegalovirus exposure and HLA in healthy donors. Broader study findings: Analysis performed later showed TCR beta chains linked to HLA being more clonally expanded than equally common others.

Amplification used 60 Vbeta primers and 13 Jbeta primers. Using immunoSEQ multiplex PCR, the repertoire was profiled, and TCRdb retains in-frame clones only, with some absent. The sample shows some 170,000 clones, roughly a tenth of them seen only once. Donors were nominally healthy when sampled, though unrecorded immune exposures were likely. Germline V gene data show CDR1 as SGHTA and CDR2 as FQGNSA. The CDR3 covers 17 residues. The V and J ends lost 3 bases and 0 bases respectively, with 17 bases between them. The receptor comes from a young woman in good health and CMV-seropositive. Sequencing was done on a sample of PBMCs. The rearrangement links TRBV7-2 to TRBJ2-5; the D gene is possibly TRBD2 (6 bases). CDR3 sequence: CASSFPLAGKYQETQYF. The CDR3 DNA reads as TGTGCCAGCAGCTTCCCCCTTGCGGGGAAGTACCAAGAGACCCAGTACTTC.